These 15 T cell receptor beta chains originate from one sample sequenced in a study of blood T cell repertoires in COVID-19. Sequencing was performed with immunoSEQ multiplex PCR; in TCRdb, only in-frame clones are kept and a portion is missing. The sample shows some 250,000 clones, over 70% of them seen only once. Sequences were obtained from peripheral blood. The receptors were gathered from a woman at least 80 years old with acute or convalescent COVID-19.

Regarding this clone: It may be a read error: a sequence one base away is much more abundant. The genes are TRBV27 and TRBJ1-1, with no clear D. V dropped 3 bases and J dropped 0 bases, with 5 bases sitting between them. The CDR3 contains 13 residues. Germline assignment: CDR1 MNHEY and CDR2 SMNVEV (reference sequence). For the CDR3, the DNA is TGTGCCAGCAGTTTTTGGCTGAACACTGAAGCTTTCTTT. Translation: CASSFWLNTEAFF.

The sample holds one count of this clone. The genes are TRBV6-5 and TRBJ1-6; maybe TRBD1 (5 bases). CDR1 is MNHEY and CDR2 is SVGAGI in the germline V gene. The ends were cut back, 7 bases at V and 14 bases at J, with 24 bases in the middle. The CDR3 sequence is 15 residues long. The CDR3 reads CASTKDIPIGEALHF. CDR3 nucleotide sequence: TGTGCCAGCACCAAGGACATCCCGATAGGGGAGGCCCTCCACTTT.

This clone came up once. The chain is built from TRBV7-2 and TRBJ1-2, with TRBD1 identical over 8 bases. The CDR3 extends over 15 amino acids. CDR1 and CDR2 from the germline V gene are SGHTA and FQGNSA. Unmatched junction bases numbered 13, after V lost 5 bases and J lost 8 bases. DNA of the CDR3: TGTGCCAGCAGCCCAACCCCCCAACAGGGGGGAGGCTACACCTTC. As protein: CASSPTPQQGGGYTF.

Regarding this clone: Its ends do not fully match the called genes, so a read error is possible. This chain connects TRBV4-1 to TRBJ2-6; 9 bases fit TRBD2. The CDR3 consists of 18 residues. Per the germline V gene, CDR1 is MGHRA and CDR2 is YSYEKL. The CDR3 here is CASSQDNKRGDTANVLTF. The CDR3 DNA sequence: TGCGCCAGCAGTCAAGATAACAAGCGGGGGGACACAGCCAACGTCCTGACTTTC.

The chain employs TRBV28 and TRBJ1-4, with TRBD1 matching 7 bases. The trim removed 4 bases at V and 2 bases at J, leaving 1 base unmatched. The length of the CDR3 is 14 residues. Germline V gives CDR1 MDHEN, CDR2 SYDVKM. CDR3 amino acids: CASSSQGTNEKLFF. The CDR3 DNA reads as TGTGCCAGCAGTTCACAGGGGACTAATGAAAAACTGTTTTTT.

V gene TRBV3-1 (or the pseudogene TRBV3-2) combines with J gene TRBJ1-2; D is perhaps TRBD1 (6 bases). Germline loops: CDR1 LGHDT, CDR2 YNNKEL (reference sequence). The CDR3 loop spans 14 amino acids. With 4 bases removed from V and 1 base from J, the gap between germline ends came to 10 bases. The CDR3 region is CASSPGANNYGYTF. The CDR3 coding sequence is TGTGCCAGCAGCCCAGGGGCGAATAACTATGGCTACACCTTC.

This sequence joins TRBV2 and TRBJ2-1, with 11 positions matching TRBD2. CDR3 size: 17 residues. From germline, CDR1 is SNHLY and CDR2 FYNNEI. Trimming cost V 8 bases and J 7 bases; bases outside gene matches: 16. For the CDR3, the DNA is TGTGCCAGCGAAACCCTTAGCGGGAGGGCCGATCGGAATGAGCAGTTCTTC. It yields the protein CASETLSGRADRNEQFF.

The rearrangement joins TRBV10-2 to TRBJ2-3; tentative D call: TRBD1 (5 bases). Germline V gene sequence: CDR1 WSHSY, CDR2 SAAADI. Trimming cost V 7 bases and J 1 base, with 15 bases left between them. CDR3 length equals 15 residues. The CDR3 reads CASKEDNLGTDTQYF. For the CDR3, the DNA is TGCGCCAGCAAAGAGGACAATTTGGGCACAGATACGCAGTATTTT.

Remarks on this clone: At the DNA level, this CDR3 is encoded by other sequences in the same sample as well. CDR3 nucleotides: TGCGCCAGCAGCTTGGGTTCCAATAGCAATCAGCCCCAGCATTTT. Amino acid sequence: CASSLGSNSNQPQHF. The chain couples TRBV5-1 to TRBJ1-5, with D unresolved. V was cut by 0 bases and J by 0 bases, with 7 bases left in between. CDR3 size: 15 residues. The germline V gene has CDR1 SGHRS and CDR2 YFSETQ.

The chain couples TRBV15 to TRBJ2-3; no clear D gene. The germline V gene has CDR1 LNHNV and CDR2 YYDKDF (reference sequence). Trimming left V 0 bases short and J 5 bases short, with 15 bases between. The CDR3 totals 16 residues. CDR3 residues: CATSREATGSVDTQYF. CDR3 DNA: TGTGCCACCAGCAGAGAGGCGACGGGTTCTGTAGATACGCAGTATTTT.

The chain uses TRBV9 and TRBJ2-5; 15 bases map to TRBD2. The CDR3 is 19 residues long. The junction had 11 bases not matched to a gene; V was cut back by 3 bases and J by 2 bases. CDR1 and CDR2 from the germline V gene are SGDLS and YYNGEE. The CDR3, as DNA: TGTGCCAGCAGCGCCCCCGAGGGACTAGCGGGGGGCCGGCAAGAGACCCAGTACTTC. Its protein is CASSAPEGLAGGRQETQYF.

The chain carries TRBV6-5 and TRBJ1-3; D ambiguous. There are 13 residues in the CDR3. Trimming shortened V by 5 bases and J by 4 bases, and 9 bases separated the two germline ends. Germline values: CDR1 MNHEY, CDR2 SVGAGI. The CDR3 coding sequence is TGTGCCAGCAGTCCTACGACAGGAAACACCATATATTTT. Protein: CASSPTTGNTIYF.

The V gene is TRBV20-1, the J gene TRBJ1-4; maybe TRBD1 (5 bases). This CDR3 is built from 15 residues. V lost 3 bases and J 8 bases, leaving 19 bases between the germline ends. Germline V CDR1 and CDR2: DFQATT, SNEGSKA (reference sequence). The chain's CDR3 is CSASPRQQVWEKLFF. CDR3 nucleotide sequence: TGCAGTGCTAGTCCGAGACAGCAAGTATGGGAAAAACTGTTTTTT.

This clone was observed a handful of times. The chain has TRBV3-1 (or the pseudogene TRBV3-2) and TRBJ2-2, with D possibly matching TRBD2 (5 bases). The ends were cut back, 3 bases at V and 4 bases at J, with 18 bases in the middle. This CDR3 region has 17 residues. CDR1 and CDR2 (germline): LGHDT, YNNKEL (reference sequence). The CDR3 protein is CASSHTPRTSITGELFF. The CDR3 bases are TGTGCCAGCAGCCATACCCCCAGAACTAGTATCACCGGGGAGCTGTTTTTT.

The CDR3 protein is CASSETGGTEAFF. The CDR3 nucleotides read TGCGCCAGCAGTGAAACGGGAGGAACTGAAGCTTTCTTT. V is TRBV10-2 and J is TRBJ1-1; D not resolved. Germline assignment: CDR1 WSHSY and CDR2 SAAADI. With 3 bases removed from V and 5 bases from J, the gap between germline ends came to 10 bases. The CDR3 covers 13 residues.